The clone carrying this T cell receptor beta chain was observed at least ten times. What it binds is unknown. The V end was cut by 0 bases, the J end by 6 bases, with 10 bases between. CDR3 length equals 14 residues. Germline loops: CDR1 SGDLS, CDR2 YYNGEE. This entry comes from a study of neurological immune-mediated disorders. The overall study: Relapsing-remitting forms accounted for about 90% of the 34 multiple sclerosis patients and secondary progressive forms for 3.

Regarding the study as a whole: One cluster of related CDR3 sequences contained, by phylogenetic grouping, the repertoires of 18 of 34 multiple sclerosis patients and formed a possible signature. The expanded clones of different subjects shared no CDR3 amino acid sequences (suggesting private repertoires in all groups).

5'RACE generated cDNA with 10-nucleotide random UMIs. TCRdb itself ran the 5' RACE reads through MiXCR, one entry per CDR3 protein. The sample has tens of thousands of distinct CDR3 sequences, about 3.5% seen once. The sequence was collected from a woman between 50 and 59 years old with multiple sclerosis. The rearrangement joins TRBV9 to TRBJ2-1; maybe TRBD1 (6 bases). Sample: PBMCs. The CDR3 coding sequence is TGTGCCAGCAGCGTAGTGGGGGCGCCCAATGAGCAGTTCTTC. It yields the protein CASSVVGAPNEQFF. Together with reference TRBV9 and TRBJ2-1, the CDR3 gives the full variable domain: DSGVTQTPKHLITATGQRVTLRCSPRSGDLSVYWYQQSLDQGLQFLIQYYNGEERAKGNILERFSAQQFPDLHSELNLSSLELGDSALYFCASSVVGAPNEQFFGPGTRLTVL.